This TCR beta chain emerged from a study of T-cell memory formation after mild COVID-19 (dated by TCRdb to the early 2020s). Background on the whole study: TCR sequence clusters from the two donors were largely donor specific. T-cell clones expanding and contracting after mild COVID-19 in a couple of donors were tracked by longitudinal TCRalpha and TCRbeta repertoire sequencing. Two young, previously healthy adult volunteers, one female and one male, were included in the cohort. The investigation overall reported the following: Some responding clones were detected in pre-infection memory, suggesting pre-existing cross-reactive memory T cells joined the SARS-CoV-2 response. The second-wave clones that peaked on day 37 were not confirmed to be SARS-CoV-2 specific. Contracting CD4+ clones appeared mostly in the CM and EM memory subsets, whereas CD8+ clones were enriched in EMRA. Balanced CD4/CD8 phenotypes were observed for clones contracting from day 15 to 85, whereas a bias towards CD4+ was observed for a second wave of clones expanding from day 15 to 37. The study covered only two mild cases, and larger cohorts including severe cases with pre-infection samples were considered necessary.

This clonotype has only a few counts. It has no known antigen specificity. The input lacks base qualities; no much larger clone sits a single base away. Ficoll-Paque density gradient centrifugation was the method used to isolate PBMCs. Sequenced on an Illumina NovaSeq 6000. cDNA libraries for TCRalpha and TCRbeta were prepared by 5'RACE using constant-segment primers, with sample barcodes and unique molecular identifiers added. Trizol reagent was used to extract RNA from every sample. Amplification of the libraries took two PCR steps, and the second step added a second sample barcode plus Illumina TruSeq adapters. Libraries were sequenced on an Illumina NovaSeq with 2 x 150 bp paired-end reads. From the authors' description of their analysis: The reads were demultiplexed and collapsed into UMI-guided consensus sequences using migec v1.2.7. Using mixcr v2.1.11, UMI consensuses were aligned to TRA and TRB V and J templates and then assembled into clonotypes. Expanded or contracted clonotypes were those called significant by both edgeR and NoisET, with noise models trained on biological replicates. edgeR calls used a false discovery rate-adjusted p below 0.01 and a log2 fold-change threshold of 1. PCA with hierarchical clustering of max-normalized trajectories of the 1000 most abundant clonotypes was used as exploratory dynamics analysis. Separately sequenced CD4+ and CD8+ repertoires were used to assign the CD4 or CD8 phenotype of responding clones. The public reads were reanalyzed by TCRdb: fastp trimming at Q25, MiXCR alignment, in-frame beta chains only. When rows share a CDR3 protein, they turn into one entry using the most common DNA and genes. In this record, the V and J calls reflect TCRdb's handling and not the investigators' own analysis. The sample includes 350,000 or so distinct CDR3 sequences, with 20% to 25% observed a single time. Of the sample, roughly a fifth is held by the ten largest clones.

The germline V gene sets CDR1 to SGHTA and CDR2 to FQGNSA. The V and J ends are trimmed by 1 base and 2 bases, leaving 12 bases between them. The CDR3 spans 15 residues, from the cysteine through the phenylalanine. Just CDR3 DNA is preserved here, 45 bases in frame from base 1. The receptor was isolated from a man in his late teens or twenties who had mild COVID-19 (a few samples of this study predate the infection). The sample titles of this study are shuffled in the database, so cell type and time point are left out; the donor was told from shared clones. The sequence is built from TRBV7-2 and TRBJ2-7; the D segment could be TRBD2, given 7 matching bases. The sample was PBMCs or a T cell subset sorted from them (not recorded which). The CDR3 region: CASSLDGGPTYEQYF. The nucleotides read TGTGCCAGCAGCTTAGACGGGGGGCCCACCTACGAGCAGTACTTC.